This T cell receptor (beta chain) is from a study of beta chain features in type 1 diabetes. Via the markers CD45RO/CCR7/CD25/CD127/CD95/CD27, stem cell-like memory, regulatory, central memory and naive CD4+ cells were sorted. Trimming shortened V by 4 bases and J by 4 bases, and 10 bases separated the two germline ends. The CDR3 runs 13 residues. Looked up from germline, CDR1 is SGHDT and CDR2 is YYEEEE. This clone occurred a few times. The study reverse transcribed the entire isolated RNA, so it sequenced expressed TCRB transcripts. TCRdb's copy holds only in-frame clones and misses some; the assay was immunoSEQ multiplex PCR. The profile shows hundreds of thousands of clones, about 10% of them singletons.

The sequence came from a woman younger than 30 in good health. The V and J genes are TRBV5-6 and TRBJ2-3, with a tentative D call TRBD2 (5 bases). What was sequenced was naive CD4+ T cells from blood. The CDR3, as DNA: TGTGCCAGCAGCGTCGGACTGTCAGATACGCAGTATTTT. This sequence encodes CASSVGLSDTQYF.